Below are 20 T cell receptor beta chains sequenced from a single sample in a study of tumor-infiltrating lymphocytes in primary liver carcinoma. Unsorted whole blood supplied the blood RNA, and germline DNA was isolated too. A constant-region primer primed TCR beta cDNA synthesis from 400 to 550 ng of total RNA. What produced the TCR beta libraries was three nested multiplex PCR rounds using slightly modified ARM-PCR. The first two PCR rounds, around 10 cycles each, used TRBV1-TRBV30 forward primers and a C-beta reverse primer. A single record per CDR3 protein comes from TCRdb applying MiXCR to the multiplex PCR reads. The sample shows a few hundred thousand distinct CDR3 sequences, approximately 58% of them seen only once. Sequenced input: peripheral blood. The receptors were sampled from a woman aged 25-40 years with primary liver carcinoma and hepatitis B virus infection.

The chain combines TRBV7-9 with TRBJ2-3; 10 nucleotides line up with TRBD2. V lost 2 bases, J lost 5 bases, and 4 bases stayed unmatched. Germline V gene lookup returns CDR1 SEHNR and CDR2 FQNEAQ (reference sequence). This CDR3 has 15 amino acids. The CDR3 reads CASSLLSGRGDTQYF. Here the CDR3 DNA reads TGTGCCAGCAGCTTATTAAGCGGGAGGGGAGATACGCAGTATTTT.

This clonotype was recorded once. This may arise from a read error, as a much more abundant clone is one base away. This chain connects TRBV6-6 to TRBJ1-2; D is ambiguous. This CDR3 is 12 amino acids long. Germline values: CDR1 MNHNY, CDR2 SVGAGI (reference sequence). This chain's CDR3 is CVSSPGQVVYTF. CDR3 DNA: TGTGTCAGCAGTCCGGGTCAGGTTGTTTACACCTTC.

This clonotype appeared a few times. The rearrangement links TRBV12-3 or TRBV12-4 to TRBJ1-4, with TRBD1 matching over 10 bases. Losses at the gene ends were 5 bases for V and 11 bases for J; bases not matched to a gene: 14. The CDR3 is made up of 16 amino acids. This chain's CDR3 is CASSPRQGASQPKLFF. The CDR3 DNA reads TGTGCCAGCAGTCCCCGACAGGGGGCCAGCCAGCCCAAACTGTTTTTT.

The table lists this clonotype with many counts. The CDR3 protein is CASSQGAWQPQHF. The CDR3 region has the DNA TGTGCCAGCAGCCAGGGGGCTTGGCAGCCCCAGCATTTT. V usage is TRBV6-2 or TRBV6-3 and J usage is TRBJ1-5, with 8 bases fitting TRBD1. The CDR3 is 13 residues long. Germline V gene lookup returns CDR1 MNHEY and CDR2 SVGEGT. The V segment lost 6 bases and the J segment 7 bases; nucleotides outside the gene matches: 5.

As regards this clonotype: Germline is not matched at one junction end, which may reflect a read error. For the CDR3, the DNA is TGTGCCACCAAGGTTGGGAATTCGGAACCCGACACCGGGGAGCAGTTTTTT. This translates into CATKVGNSEPDTGEQFF. The gene calls are TRBV6-2 or TRBV6-3 and TRBJ2-2; TRBD2 is a possible D gene (5 bases). This CDR3 has 17 residues. The germline V gene has CDR1 MNHEY and CDR2 SVGEGT.

Regarding this clonotype: The germline gene is not matched at one end of the junction; a read error may be the cause. J is TRBJ2-3 and V is TRBV11-2; maybe TRBD2 (5 bases). The CDR3 has 15 amino acids. Per the germline V gene, CDR1 is SGHAT and CDR2 is FQNNGV. The CDR3 nucleotides are TGCGCCAGCAGCTTTGGGGAAAGGAGAGGGGATACGCAGTATTTT. It encodes CASSFGERRGDTQYF.

As concerns this clonotype: A much bigger clone sits one base away, suggesting this may be a read error. J is TRBJ2-1 and V is TRBV12-3 or TRBV12-4; 9 bases are shared with TRBD2. V shed 3 bases, J shed 7 bases, and the junction held 10 bases outside the gene matches. The CDR3 runs to 16 residues. The CDR3 DNA reads TGTGCCAGCAGTTTCTCGACTGGCGGGAGGGGAAATGAGCAGTTCTTC. Its protein product is CASSFSTGGRGNEQFF.

This chain links TRBV12-3 or TRBV12-4 with TRBJ2-7; D gene unclear. This CDR3 contains 12 residues. V lost 5 bases, J lost 6 bases, and 11 bases lay in between. The CDR3 DNA is TGTGCCAGCAGTAAAAGTAGGACCGAGCAGTACTTC. Protein product: CASSKSRTEQYF.

The genes are TRBV6-6 and TRBJ1-1, with D unclear. The CDR3 runs 15 residues. V shed 1 base and J shed 1 base, with 10 bases lying between them. Germline V gene lookup returns CDR1 MNHNY and CDR2 SVGAGI (reference sequence). CDR3 DNA sequence: TGTGCCAGCAGTTACTTAGTGCTAGAGAACACTGAAGCTTTCTTT. Encoded protein: CASSYLVLENTEAFF.

As for this clonotype: The junction does not match germline at one end; this may be a read error. This chain connects TRBV5-6 to TRBJ2-1, with D tentatively TRBD2 (6 bases). The CDR3 totals 13 residues. Germline-derived CDR1 and CDR2 are SGHDT and YYEEEE. For the CDR3, the DNA is TGTGCCAGCAGCCTCCGGTTCAGACTAGTGCAGCTCTTC. Translated: CASSLRFRLVQLF.

With regard to this clonotype: At one of its ends the junction is not consistent with the germline gene, which may arise from a read error. The genes are TRBV5-4 and TRBJ1-1, with D possibly TRBD1 on 5 matching bases. The germline gives CDR1 SGHNT, CDR2 YYREEE (reference sequence). This CDR3 region has 15 residues. CDR3 DNA: TGTGTCAGCAGCTTCTACCCAGGGACCGCCACTGAAGCTTTCTTT. It translates to CVSSFYPGTATEAFF. Drawing the rest from reference TRBV5-4 and TRBJ1-1, the complete variable domain is ETGVTQSPTHLIKTRGQQVTLRCSSQSGHNTVSWYQQALGQGPQFIFQYYREEENGRGNFPPRFSGLQFPNYSSELNVNALELDDSALYLCVSSFYPGTATEAFFGQGTRLTVV.

The chain combines TRBV5-1 with TRBJ2-3; tentatively, D is TRBD1 (6 bases). Germline V gene sequence: CDR1 SGHRS, CDR2 YFSETQ. V lost 3 bases to trimming and J lost 6 bases, with 17 bases between them. The CDR3 is made up of 15 amino acids. CDR3 DNA: TGCGCCAGCAGCTGGGATGTTTCGAGGGGGGATACGCAGTATTTT. This gives the protein CASSWDVSRGDTQYF.

Remarks on this clonotype: A much larger clonotype is one base distant, so this may be a read error. This chain uses TRBV7-9 with TRBJ2-7, with D perhaps matching TRBD1 or TRBD2 (5 bases each). Germline V gene data show CDR1 as SEHNR and CDR2 as FQNEAQ (reference sequence). The CDR3 consists of 13 residues. The CDR3 spells CASSPLRGYKQYF. In DNA form, the CDR3 reads TGTGCCAGCAGCCCCCTGAGGGGCTACAAGCAGTACTTC.

This clonotype came up a few times. The genes are TRBV7-9 and TRBJ2-1; 7 nucleotides agree with TRBD1. The CDR3 spans 12 residues. Unmatched junction bases numbered 3, after V lost 5 bases and J lost 8 bases. Germline CDR1 SEHNR, CDR2 FQNEAQ (reference sequence). The CDR3 here is CASSKGQYEQFF. CDR3 bases: TGTGCCAGCAGCAAGGGACAGTATGAGCAGTTCTTC.

V is TRBV7-9 and J is TRBJ1-2; D call uncertain. The CDR3 loop spans 13 amino acids. The ends were cut back, 5 bases at V and 8 bases at J, with 15 bases in the middle. The germline gives CDR1 SEHNR, CDR2 FQNEAQ (reference sequence). As DNA, the CDR3 is TGTGCCAGCAGCCAAGTCGGCGGGTTCGGCTACACCTTC. Amino acid sequence: CASSQVGGFGYTF.

The V call is TRBV13, the J call TRBJ1-2, with 8 bases matching TRBD1. V lost 5 bases, J lost 4 bases, and 6 bases stayed unmatched. This CDR3 is 14 amino acids long. Germline-derived CDR1 and CDR2 are PRHDT and FYEKMQ (reference sequence). CDR3 in amino acids: CASSIQGDFYGYTF. The DNA of the CDR3 is TGTGCCAGCAGCATACAGGGGGACTTCTATGGCTACACCTTC.

In its sample, this clonotype was seen many times. This chain uses TRBV6-2 or TRBV6-3 with TRBJ2-5; no clear D gene. V lost 6 bases and J lost 5, with 19 bases in between. There are 15 residues in the CDR3. CDR1 and CDR2 (germline): MNHEY, SVGEGT. The CDR3 nucleotides are TGTGCCAGCAGCTCACCGGACCTTAGATCGGAGACCCAGTACTTC. As protein: CASSSPDLRSETQYF.

Comment on this clonotype: This could be a read error, since a much larger clone is one nucleotide away. J is TRBJ2-7 and V is TRBV6-2 or TRBV6-3, with 9 bases that match TRBD1. The CDR3 totals 15 residues. From germline, CDR1 is MNHEY and CDR2 SVGEGT. V shed 7 bases and J 0 bases; nucleotides not matched to a gene: 7. CDR3 nucleotide sequence: TGTGCCAGCAACGATGGGACAGGGAGCTCCTACGAGCAGTACTTC. This codes for CASNDGTGSSYEQYF.

The V call is TRBV7-8, the J call TRBJ2-2, with a weak D call TRBD1 (6 bases). There are 16 residues in the CDR3. Germline V gene data show CDR1 as SGHVS and CDR2 as FQNEAQ. V was pared by 1 base and J by 6 bases, with 15 bases between. The CDR3 loop is CASSLGRGRNSGELFF. The CDR3 nucleotides are TGTGCCAGCAGCTTAGGCAGGGGTCGAAACTCCGGGGAGCTGTTTTTT.

This chain uses TRBV28 with TRBJ1-3; TRBD1 matches 8 bases. V shed 6 bases, J shed 2 bases, and the junction held 9 bases outside the gene matches. Germline CDR1 and CDR2: MDHEN and SYDVKM. The CDR3 runs to 16 residues. The CDR3 nucleotides are TGTGCCAGCAGAAGACAGGGGCGGACGACTGGAAACACCATATATTTT. Protein product: CASRRQGRTTGNTIYF.